The rows below give T cell receptor beta chains drawn from one sample of a study of T cell responses to AZD1222 COVID-19 vaccine. Libraries were prepared by immunoSEQ multiplex PCR; TCRdb keeps only in-frame clonotypes and omits some of them. Here the sample spans about 150,000 clones, around 90% being singletons. Here the sequenced sample was peripheral blood, taken 28 days after the second AZD1222 dose. The origin of the receptors is an adult who received the AZD1222 COVID-19 vaccine. Each CDR3 is given with its conserved first and last residue. Each record gives: J gene, V gene, CDR3 length, CDR3 protein.

j_gene: TRBJ2-5; v_gene: TRBV6-4; len: 15; CDR3aa: CASSLSGGPLETQYF
j_gene: TRBJ1-2; v_gene: TRBV6-5; len: 13; CDR3aa: CASRPPEIYGYTF
j_gene: TRBJ1-2; v_gene: TRBV29-1; len: 13; CDR3aa: CSVAPGMYSGYTF
j_gene: TRBJ2-7; v_gene: TRBV18; len: 15; CDR3aa: CASSSSEAVAYEQYF
j_gene: TRBJ1-2; v_gene: TRBV11-2; len: 14; CDR3aa: CASSLMQEVYGYTF
j_gene: TRBJ2-6; v_gene: TRBV7-9; len: 17; CDR3aa: CASSPRLAGIGANVLTF
j_gene: TRBJ1-6; v_gene: TRBV30; len: 13; CDR3aa: CAWTPGQVAPLHF
j_gene: TRBJ1-2; v_gene: TRBV5-4; len: 13; CDR3aa: CASSLRGYYGYTF
j_gene: TRBJ2-3; v_gene: TRBV6-5; len: 14; CDR3aa: CAASSRGSTDTQYF
j_gene: TRBJ1-4; v_gene: TRBV27; len: 18; CDR3aa: CASSFLQTSGGDREKLFF
j_gene: TRBJ1-4; v_gene: TRBV3-1/TRBV3-2; len: 15; CDR3aa: CASSRSTGSNEKLFF
j_gene: TRBJ2-7; v_gene: TRBV18; len: 14; CDR3aa: CASSPSQGAREQYF
j_gene: TRBJ1-4; v_gene: TRBV10-3; len: 14; CDR3aa: CAIRQGLGEEKLFF
j_gene: TRBJ1-2; v_gene: TRBV28; len: 16; CDR3aa: CASSPGYDSHRHGYTF
j_gene: TRBJ1-4; v_gene: TRBV4-2; len: 15; CDR3aa: CASSQGGQGLEKLFF
j_gene: TRBJ1-1; v_gene: TRBV18; len: 15; CDR3aa: CASSPPRTVNTEAFF
j_gene: TRBJ1-5; v_gene: TRBV2; len: 15; CDR3aa: CASRGQTYSNQPQHF
j_gene: TRBJ1-1; v_gene: TRBV4-3; len: 15; CDR3aa: CASSRNTVGSTEAFF
j_gene: TRBJ2-7; v_gene: TRBV7-2; len: 14; CDR3aa: CASSPTVAGGPEDF
j_gene: TRBJ1-2; v_gene: TRBV30; len: 13; CDR3aa: CAWSPGQVYGYTF
j_gene: TRBJ1-2; v_gene: TRBV27; len: 14; CDR3aa: CASSTRTGWFGYTF
j_gene: TRBJ1-6; v_gene: TRBV30; len: 13; CDR3aa: CAWSGRGGSPLHF